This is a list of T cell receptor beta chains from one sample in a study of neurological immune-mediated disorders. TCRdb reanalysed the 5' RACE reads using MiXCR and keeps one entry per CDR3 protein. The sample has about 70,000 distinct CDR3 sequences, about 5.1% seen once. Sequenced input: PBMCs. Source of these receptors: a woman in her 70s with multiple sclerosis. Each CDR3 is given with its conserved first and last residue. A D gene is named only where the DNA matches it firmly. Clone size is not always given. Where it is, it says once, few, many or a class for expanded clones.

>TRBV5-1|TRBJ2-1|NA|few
TGCGCCAGCAGGTGGGATCTTCGCAATGAGCAGTTCTTC
CASRWDLRNEQFF
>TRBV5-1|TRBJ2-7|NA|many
TGCGCCAGCAGCCCGGGAGCGAGCTACGAGCAGTACTTC
CASSPGASYEQYF
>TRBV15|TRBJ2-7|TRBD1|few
TGTGCCACCCCAGGGGGCGAGCAGTACTTC
CATPGGEQYF
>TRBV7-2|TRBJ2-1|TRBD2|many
TGTGCCAGCAGCTTATCCGGGACTACAGCCTACAATGAGCAGTTCTTC
CASSLSGTTAYNEQFF
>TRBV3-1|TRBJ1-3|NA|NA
TGTGCCAGCAGCCAAGGGGGTGAAAACACCATATATTTT
CASSQGGENTIYF
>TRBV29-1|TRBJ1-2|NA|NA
TGCAGCGTTGAACACATCTCAGCTGCAGGCTATGGCTACACCTTC
CSVEHISAAGYGYTF
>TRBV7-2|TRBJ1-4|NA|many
TGTGCCAGCAGCTTTAGGTCGGCAGGACCAACAACTAATGAAAAACTGTTTTTT
CASSFRSAGPTTNEKLFF
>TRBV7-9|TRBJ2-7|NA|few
TGTGCCAGCAGCTATGCCTCCTACGAGCAGTACTTC
CASSYASYEQYF
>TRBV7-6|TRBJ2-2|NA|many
TGTGCCAGCAGCTTAGAGGGCACAGGGAACACCGGGGAGCTGTTTTTT
CASSLEGTGNTGELFF
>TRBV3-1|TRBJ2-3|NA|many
TGTGCCAGCAGCCAAGGTAGTTGGGGTACGCAGTATTTT
CASSQGSWGTQYF
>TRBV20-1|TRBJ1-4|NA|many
TGCAGTGCACTAGAGGGTAGCCCTAATGAAAAACTGTTTTTT
CSALEGSPNEKLFF
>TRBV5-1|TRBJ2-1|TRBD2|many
TGCGCCAGCAGCCAACCGGGACTAGTAAACAATGAGCAGTTCTTC
CASSQPGLVNNEQFF
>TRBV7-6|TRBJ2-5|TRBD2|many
TGTGCCAGCAGCCAGGGACTATCAGAGACCCAGTACTTC
CASSQGLSETQYF
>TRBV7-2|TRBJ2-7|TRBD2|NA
TGTGCCAGCAGGAGAGGCACTAGCGGGTTCTCCTACGAGCAGTACTTC
CASRRGTSGFSYEQYF
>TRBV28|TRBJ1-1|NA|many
TGTGCCAGCAGTTTATTTGCCCGCACGGGAGGGGTCGGGGCTGAAGCTTTCTTT
CASSLFARTGGVGAEAFF
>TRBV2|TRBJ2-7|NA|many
TGTGCCAGCAGTGGGCTCAGAATTACCCTGCTCGAGCAGTACTTC
CASSGLRITLLEQYF
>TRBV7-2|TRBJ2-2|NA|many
TGTGCCCGAGGAGGGAGGTGGACCGGGGAGCTGTTTTTT
CARGGRWTGELFF
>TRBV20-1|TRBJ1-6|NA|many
TGCAGTGCTAGAGTCAGGGGAAGGTTTAATTCACCCCTCCACTTT
CSARVRGRFNSPLHF